This T cell receptor beta chain was obtained from a study of cytomegalovirus exposure and HLA in healthy donors. General study points: Cytomegalovirus association was assigned to around 150 TCR beta chains. Later analysis associated a missense DCLRE1C variant with TCR beta V- and J-gene trimming. It is likely that the observed cluster of highly shared sequence variants was a sequencing artifact. Within a later analysis, the majority of CMV-associated TCR beta chains appeared HLA-restricted.

Concerning this clone: Its antigen is not identified.

With 60 Vbeta and 13 Jbeta primers, the PCR was carried out. Assay used: immunoSEQ multiplex PCR; TCRdb lists only in-frame clones, some missing. This table holds about 140,000 clones, about 64% found once. CDR3 length: 12 residues. Germline V gene data show CDR1 as SGHTA and CDR2 as FQGTGA. Trimming left V 6 bases short and J 12 bases short, with 15 bases between. V is TRBV7-3 and J is TRBJ2-1; D possibly corresponds to TRBD2 (5 bases). Sequenced input: PBMCs. This TCR derives from a man aged 55 to 70 in good health and CMV-seronegative. In DNA, the CDR3 is TGTGCCAGCAGAGGCGGGTCCGGCGGGCAGTTCTTC. Its protein product is CASRGGSGGQFF.